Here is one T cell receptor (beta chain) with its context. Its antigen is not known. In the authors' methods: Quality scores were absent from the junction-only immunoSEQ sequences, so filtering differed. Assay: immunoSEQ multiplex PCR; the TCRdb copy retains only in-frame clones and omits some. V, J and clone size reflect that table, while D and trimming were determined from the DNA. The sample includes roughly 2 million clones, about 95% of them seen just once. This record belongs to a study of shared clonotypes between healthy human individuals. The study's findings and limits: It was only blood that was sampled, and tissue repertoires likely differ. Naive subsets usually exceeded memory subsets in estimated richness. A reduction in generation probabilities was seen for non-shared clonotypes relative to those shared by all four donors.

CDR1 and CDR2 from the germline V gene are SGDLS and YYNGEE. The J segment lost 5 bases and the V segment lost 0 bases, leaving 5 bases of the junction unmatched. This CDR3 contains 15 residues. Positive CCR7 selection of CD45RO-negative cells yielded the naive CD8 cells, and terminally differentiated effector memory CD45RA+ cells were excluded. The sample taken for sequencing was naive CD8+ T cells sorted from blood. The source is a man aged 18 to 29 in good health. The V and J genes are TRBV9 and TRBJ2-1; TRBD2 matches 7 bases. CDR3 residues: CASSVASGYNNEQFF. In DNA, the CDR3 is TGTGCCAGCAGCGTAGCTAGCGGATATAACAATGAGCAGTTCTTC.